This TCR beta chain was sequenced during a study of identical twins. Unique molecular identifiers were present on the cDNA, which also gained a universal primer site by template switching. In TCRdb, the 5' RACE reads were re-called with MiXCR into one record per CDR3 protein. The repertoire holds roughly 690,000 distinct CDR3 sequences, with around 21% as singletons. Trimming took 2 bases from V and 1 from J, leaving 18 bases between them. Germline V CDR1 and CDR2: SGHTA, FQGNSA. The length of the CDR3 is 17 residues. In addition, the sample was reused for a study of T cells expressing NK-cell markers.

The sequence derives from a young woman in good health. The rearrangement links TRBV7-2 to TRBJ2-7; TRBD2 might be the D (5 bases). Sequencing used PBMCs. The CDR3 is CASSLRSGLAVSYEQYF. DNA for the CDR3: TGTGCCAGCAGCTTAAGGTCTGGACTCGCGGTATCCTACGAGCAGTACTTC. Full variable domain (outside the CDR3, taken from reference TRBV7-2 and TRBJ2-7): GAGVSQSPSNKVTEKGKDVELRCDPISGHTALYWYRQSLGQGLEFLIYFQGNSAPDKSGLPSDRFSAERTGGSVSTLTIQRTQQEDSAVYLCASSLRSGLAVSYEQYFGPGTRLTVT.